This TCR beta chain is from a study of OX40 agonist ivuxolimab in advanced cancers. Notes on this clone: The antigen is unknown.

Study-wide points: Expanded peripheral T cells had an undetermined antigen specificity.

Assay used: immunoSEQ multiplex PCR; TCRdb lists only in-frame clones, some missing. The table lists just under 85,000 clones, approximately 87% of them singletons, with over 0.7% in the top ten. Prior autoimmune disease or systemic immunosuppression barred patients. The CDR3 length is 15 residues. V trimming: 4 bases; J trimming: 6 bases; junction bases outside the gene matches: 8. Looked up from germline, CDR1 is SGHDT and CDR2 is YYEEEE. The origin of this receptor is an adult with an advanced solid tumor such as melanoma, head and neck, liver or kidney cancer. The rearrangement joins TRBV5-6 to TRBJ1-5, with 9 bases aligning to TRBD1. The source was CD4+ or CD8+ T cells sorted from blood, collected in a trial of the OX40 agonist ivuxolimab. DNA for the CDR3: TGTGCCAGCAGCCCAAGGACAGGGGTCGCTCAGCCCCAGCATTTT. Its protein product is CASSPRTGVAQPQHF.